The 20 T cell receptor beta chains below all came from one sample that was sequenced in a study of blood T cell repertoires in COVID-19. TCRdb's table, derived via immunoSEQ multiplex PCR, lists solely in-frame clones and lacks some. The top ten clones hold 6.3% of a sample with about 250,000 clones, 88% of them seen once. Input material: peripheral blood. All receptors come from a woman in her 30s with COVID-19, enrolled during active disease.

This clone has just a few counts. V usage is TRBV27 and J usage is TRBJ1-5, with D possibly matching TRBD1 (5 bases). Germline V CDR1 and CDR2: MNHEY, SMNVEV (reference sequence). This CDR3 comprises 14 residues. The V and J ends lost 0 bases and 2 bases respectively, with 5 bases between them. The CDR3, as DNA: TGTGCCAGCAGTTTATCCAGGGGCAATCAGCCCCAGCATTTT. This sequence encodes CASSLSRGNQPQHF.

The chain carries TRBV19 and TRBJ1-5; tentative D call: TRBD1 (5 bases). Germline V gene sequence: CDR1 LNHDA, CDR2 SQIVND (reference sequence). The CDR3 loop spans 16 amino acids. V was trimmed by 7 bases and J by 3 bases, leaving 19 bases between them. The CDR3 spells CASMGGLGLLNQPQHF. In nucleotides, the CDR3 is TGTGCCAGTATGGGGGGATTAGGGCTTCTCAATCAGCCCCAGCATTTT.

The CDR3 DNA reads TGTGCCAGCTCACCACCGACTCGCCCGTACGAGCAGTACGTC. It codes for CASSPPTRPYEQYV. J is TRBJ2-7 and V is TRBV18; D is unresolved. There are 14 residues in the CDR3. Per germline, CDR1 KGHSH and CDR2 LQKENI. V lost 0 bases, J lost 4 bases, and 10 bases lay in between.

In nucleotides, the CDR3 is TGTGCCAGCAGCCCAGGTGGAGGGGACCAAGAGACCCAGTACTTC. It specifies CASSPGGGDQETQYF. The chain uses TRBV11-2 and TRBJ2-5, with a weak D call TRBD2 (6 bases). Trimming cost V 5 bases and J 0 bases, with 13 bases left between them. Germline assignment: CDR1 SGHAT and CDR2 FQNNGV. This CDR3 comprises 15 residues. Full variable domain (remainder filled in from reference TRBV11-2 and TRBJ2-5): EAGVAQSPRYKIIEKRQSVAFWCNPISGHATLYWYQQILGQGPKLLIQFQNNGVVDDSQLPKDRFSAERLKGVDSTLKIQPAKLEDSAVYLCASSPGGGDQETQYFGPGTRLLVL.

The chain is built from TRBV5-1 and TRBJ2-1; D uncertain. This CDR3 contains 15 residues. Between the trimmed V and J ends, which lost 0 bases and 2 bases, there was a span of 9 bases. CDR1 SGHRS and CDR2 YFSETQ come from the germline V gene. CDR3: CASSLGAATYNEQFF. The CDR3 DNA reads as TGCGCCAGCAGCTTGGGTGCGGCAACCTACAATGAGCAGTTCTTC.

In nucleotides, the CDR3 is TGTGCCAGCAGCCTAGAGGGGGCCGGGGACACTGAAGCTTTCTTT. This encodes CASSLEGAGDTEAFF. V and J are TRBV7-6 and TRBJ1-1, with TRBD1 matching over 7 bases. CDR3 length: 15 amino acids. The trim removed 5 bases at V and 3 bases at J, leaving 9 bases unmatched. Germline V lookup: CDR1 SGHVS, CDR2 FNYEAQ.

J is TRBJ1-4 and V is TRBV19, with D maybe TRBD1 (6 bases). Germline V gene lookup returns CDR1 LNHDA and CDR2 SQIVND (reference sequence). The ends were cut back, 5 bases at V and 2 bases at J, with 12 bases in the middle. This CDR3 has 15 residues. The CDR3 nucleotides are TGTGCCAGTAGTGGAACAGGGTTCACTAATGAAAAACTGTTTTTT. This codes for CASSGTGFTNEKLFF. The whole variable domain, remainder taken from reference TRBV19 and TRBJ1-4, is DGGITQSPKYLFRKEGQNVTLSCEQNLNHDAMYWYRQDPGQGLRLIYYSQIVNDFQKGDIAEGYSVSREKKESFPLTVTSAQKNPTAFYLCASSGTGFTNEKLFFGSGTQLSVL.

This clone came up once. V is TRBV3-1 (or the pseudogene TRBV3-2) and J is TRBJ1-1; weak D call: TRBD1 (6 bases). Trimming stripped 0 bases from V and 7 bases from J, with 18 bases between. CDR1 and CDR2 from the germline V gene are LGHDT and YNNKEL (reference sequence). The CDR3 covers 16 residues. The CDR3 DNA follows: TGTGCCAGCAGCCAAGAAAATGGGCAGGGGCGTATTGAAGCTTTCTTT. It specifies CASSQENGQGRIEAFF.

The chain couples TRBV28 to TRBJ1-6; D is unresolved. V shed 2 bases and J shed 3 bases, with 8 bases lying between them. This CDR3 has 15 amino acids. Germline V gives CDR1 MDHEN, CDR2 SYDVKM. The CDR3 DNA reads TGTGCCAGCAGTTTAGGTCCGGGCTATAATTCACCCCTCCACTTT. The encoded protein is CASSLGPGYNSPLHF.

The chain is built from TRBV19 and TRBJ1-5; D ambiguous. The germline V gene encodes CDR1 LNHDA and CDR2 SQIVND (reference sequence). Between the trimmed V and J ends, which lost 6 bases and 4 bases, there was a span of 13 bases. The CDR3 spans 14 residues. The CDR3, as DNA: TGTGCCAGTAGGGGCCCGTTTAGTAATCAGCCCCAGCATTTT. It is translated as CASRGPFSNQPQHF.

The chain is built from TRBV7-9 and TRBJ2-7; D might be TRBD2 (6 bases). V was clipped by 5 bases and J by 6 bases, with 11 bases between them. This CDR3 comprises 12 residues. CDR1 SEHNR and CDR2 FQNEAQ come from the germline V gene (reference sequence). This chain's CDR3 is CASSIKGGEQYF. CDR3 sequence (DNA): TGTGCCAGCAGCATCAAGGGAGGCGAGCAGTACTTC.

V and J are TRBV9 and TRBJ2-5; possibly TRBD2 for D (6 bases). V lost 4 bases and J 5 bases, leaving 15 bases between the germline ends. This CDR3 contains 14 residues. Germline V gives CDR1 SGDLS, CDR2 YYNGEE. CDR3 in DNA: TGTGCCAGCAGCCTTCCCACGGGGGATGAGACCCAGTACTTC. This gives the protein CASSLPTGDETQYF.

This chain connects TRBV9 to TRBJ2-1, with 8 bases that match TRBD1. The CDR3 loop spans 17 amino acids. J gave up 2 bases and V 4 bases, and 11 bases lay outside the gene matches. Germline lookup yields CDR1 SGDLS and CDR2 YYNGEE. CDR3 sequence: CASSPRQGSIPYNEQFF. The CDR3 DNA reads as TGTGCCAGCAGCCCCAGACAGGGGTCGATCCCCTACAATGAGCAGTTCTTC.

CDR3 nucleotides: TGTGCCAGCAGCGTAGGTCCACTCACAGATACGCAGTATTTT. This sequence encodes CASSVGPLTDTQYF. The gene calls are TRBV9 and TRBJ2-3; D remains ambiguous. The germline CDR1 and CDR2 sequences are SGDLS and YYNGEE. The V gene lost 0 bases and the J gene lost 2 bases, with 7 bases spanning the gap. CDR3 length: 14 amino acids.

The chain uses TRBV2 and TRBJ1-2; tentatively, D is TRBD1 (6 bases). Trimming cost V 6 bases and J 1 base, with 12 bases left between them. Germline loops: CDR1 SNHLY, CDR2 FYNNEI. The CDR3 sequence is 14 residues long. The CDR3 sequence is CASRETGINYGYTF. In nucleotides, the CDR3 is TGTGCCAGCAGGGAGACAGGAATTAACTATGGCTACACCTTC.

The table lists this clone with a few counts. This chain joins TRBV28 and TRBJ2-3; D is possibly TRBD1 (5 bases). V dropped 10 bases and J dropped 0 bases, with 20 bases sitting between them. The CDR3 runs to 16 residues. The germline V gene has CDR1 MDHEN and CDR2 SYDVKM. The CDR3 loop is CAITKTRALSTDTQYF. CDR3 nucleotide sequence: TGTGCCATCACAAAAACCAGGGCATTGAGCACAGATACGCAGTATTTT.

This clone was recorded once. The chain uses TRBV4-3 and TRBJ1-1, with 7 bases aligning to TRBD1. Germline V gene data show CDR1 as LGHNA and CDR2 as YSLEER. CDR3 length: 15 amino acids. V dropped 2 bases and J dropped 1; count of bases not matched to a gene: 4. CDR3 loop: CASSQNRGRNTEAFF. The CDR3 nucleotides are TGCGCCAGCAGCCAAAACAGGGGAAGGAACACTGAAGCTTTCTTT.

This rearrangement joins TRBV4-1 to TRBJ1-1, with unresolved D. The CDR3 length is 15 residues. V was cut by 1 base and J by 1 base, with 10 bases left in between. CDR1 and CDR2 from the germline V gene are MGHRA and YSYEKL. The CDR3 spells CASSQVRGTNTEAFF. The CDR3, as DNA: TGCGCCAGCAGCCAAGTACGGGGTACGAACACTGAAGCTTTCTTT.

J is TRBJ1-1 and V is TRBV7-9, with D perhaps TRBD1 (6 bases). The CDR3 sequence is 14 residues long. Trimming removed 5 bases from V and 1 base from J, with 11 bases in between. Looked up from germline, CDR1 is SEHNR and CDR2 is FQNEAQ (reference sequence). For the CDR3, the DNA is TGTGCCAGCAGCGGGGACACCAAGAACACTGAAGCTTTCTTT. It encodes CASSGDTKNTEAFF. The whole variable domain, remainder taken from reference TRBV7-9 and TRBJ1-1, is DTGVSQNPRHKITKRGQNVTFRCDPISEHNRLYWYRQTLGQGPEFLTYFQNEAQLEKSRLLSDRFSAERPKGSFSTLEIQRTEQGDSAMYLCASSGDTKNTEAFFGQGTRLTVV.

The chain has TRBV6-2 or TRBV6-3 and TRBJ2-3; a weak D match, TRBD2 (6 bases). The germline V gene has CDR1 MNHEY and CDR2 SVGEGT. V lost 6 bases to trimming and J lost 0 bases, with 16 bases between them. The CDR3 contains 16 residues. CDR3 sequence (DNA): TGTGCCAGCAGCCCTGATGGGGACTTCAGCACAGATACGCAGTATTTT. It codes for CASSPDGDFSTDTQYF.